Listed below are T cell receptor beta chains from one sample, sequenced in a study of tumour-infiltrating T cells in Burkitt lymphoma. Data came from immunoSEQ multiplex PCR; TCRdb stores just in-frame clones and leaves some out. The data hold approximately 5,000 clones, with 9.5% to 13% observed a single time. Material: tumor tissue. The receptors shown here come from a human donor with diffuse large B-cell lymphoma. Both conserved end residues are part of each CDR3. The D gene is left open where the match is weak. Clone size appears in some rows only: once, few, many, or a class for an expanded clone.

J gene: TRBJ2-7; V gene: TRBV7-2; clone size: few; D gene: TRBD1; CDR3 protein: CASSLSHQGVEQYF; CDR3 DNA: TGTGCCAGCAGCTTATCTCACCAGGGGGTCGAGCAGTACTTC
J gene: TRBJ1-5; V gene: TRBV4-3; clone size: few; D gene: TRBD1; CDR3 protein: CASSQDLGGANQPQHF; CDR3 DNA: TGCGCCAGCAGCCAAGATCTAGGGGGCGCAAATCAGCCCCAGCATTTT
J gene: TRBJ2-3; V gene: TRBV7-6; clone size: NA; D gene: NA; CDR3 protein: CASTQQGLSTDTQYF; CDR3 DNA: TGTGCCAGCACCCAACAGGGCTTAAGCACAGATACGCAGTATTTT
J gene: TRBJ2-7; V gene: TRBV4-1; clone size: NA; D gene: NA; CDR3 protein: CASSQDRRGFGTIQYEQYF; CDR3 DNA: TGCGCCAGCAGCCAAGATCGCAGGGGCTTCGGGACAATCCAATACGAGCAGTACTTC
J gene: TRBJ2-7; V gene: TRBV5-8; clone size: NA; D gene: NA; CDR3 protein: CASSLPESSYEQYF; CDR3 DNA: TGTGCCAGCAGCTTGCCAGAGAGCTCCTACGAGCAGTACTTC
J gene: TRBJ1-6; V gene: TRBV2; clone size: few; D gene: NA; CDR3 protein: CASSAINNSPLHF; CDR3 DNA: TGTGCCAGCAGTGCAATAAATAATTCACCCCTCCACTTT
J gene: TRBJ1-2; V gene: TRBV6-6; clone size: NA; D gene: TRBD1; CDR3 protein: CASTRTGDRYTF; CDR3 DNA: TGTGCCAGCACCCGGACAGGGGATCGCTACACCTTC
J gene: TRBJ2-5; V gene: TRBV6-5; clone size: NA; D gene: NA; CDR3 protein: CASRTAQETQYF; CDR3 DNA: TGTGCCAGTCGGACAGCCCAAGAGACCCAGTACTTC
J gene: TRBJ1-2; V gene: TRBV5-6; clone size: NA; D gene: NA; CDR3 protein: CASSGLVPYGYTF; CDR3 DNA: TGTGCCAGCAGCGGGCTGGTGCCCTATGGCTACACCTTC
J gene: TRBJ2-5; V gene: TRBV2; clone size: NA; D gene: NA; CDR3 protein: CASSEAWGARETQYF; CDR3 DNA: TGTGCCAGCAGTGAAGCCTGGGGGGCGCGGGAGACCCAGTACTTC
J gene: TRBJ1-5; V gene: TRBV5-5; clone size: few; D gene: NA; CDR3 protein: CASSFEGVPQHF; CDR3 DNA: TGTGCCAGCAGCTTTGAGGGCGTCCCCCAGCATTTT
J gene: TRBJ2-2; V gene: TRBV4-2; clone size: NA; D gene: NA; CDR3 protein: CASSQERTGELFF; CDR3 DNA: TGTGCCAGCAGCCAAGAGCGGACCGGGGAGCTGTTTTTT
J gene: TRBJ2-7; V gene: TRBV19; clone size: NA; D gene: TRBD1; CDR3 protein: CASGPWTGGGEQYF; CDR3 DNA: TGTGCCAGTGGCCCTTGGACAGGGGGTGGCGAGCAGTACTTC
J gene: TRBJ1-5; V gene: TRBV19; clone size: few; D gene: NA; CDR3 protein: CASSKRTPGNQPQHF; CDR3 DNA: TGTGCCAGTAGTAAGCGGACACCCGGCAATCAGCCCCAGCATTTT
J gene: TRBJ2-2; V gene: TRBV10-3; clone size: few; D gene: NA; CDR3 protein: CASKGSTPEGELFF; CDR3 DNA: TGTGCTTCCAAGGGGTCTACTCCTGAGGGGGAGCTGTTTTTT
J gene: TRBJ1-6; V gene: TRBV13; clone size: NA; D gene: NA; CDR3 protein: CASSLGRRSPRNSPLHF; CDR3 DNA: TGTGCCAGCAGCTTAGGTAGGAGGAGCCCCCGTAATTCACCCCTCCACTTT
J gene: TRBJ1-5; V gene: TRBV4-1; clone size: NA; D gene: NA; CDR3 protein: CASSQVATGLSNQPQHF; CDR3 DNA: TGCGCCAGCAGCCAAGTAGCTACAGGGCTTAGCAATCAGCCCCAGCATTTT
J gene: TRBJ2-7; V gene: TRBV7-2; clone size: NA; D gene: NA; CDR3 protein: CASSLGVSSYEQYF; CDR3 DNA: TGTGCCAGCAGCTTAGGAGTTTCCTCCTACGAGCAGTACTTC
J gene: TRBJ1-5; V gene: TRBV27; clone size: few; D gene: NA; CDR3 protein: CASRPNIGNQPQHF; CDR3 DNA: TGTGCCAGCAGGCCTAACATAGGCAATCAGCCCCAGCATTTT
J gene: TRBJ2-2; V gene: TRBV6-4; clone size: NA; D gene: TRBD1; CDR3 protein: CASRWTGGTGELFF; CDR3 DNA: TGTGCCAGTAGATGGACAGGAGGAACCGGGGAGCTGTTTTTT
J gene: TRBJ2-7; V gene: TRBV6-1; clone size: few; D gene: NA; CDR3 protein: CASSKWTSQGYEQYF; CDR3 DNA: TGTGCCAGCAGTAAATGGACTTCCCAGGGCTACGAGCAGTACTTC
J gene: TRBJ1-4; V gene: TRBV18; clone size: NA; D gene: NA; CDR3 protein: CTSSPPTSTEKLFF; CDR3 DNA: TGTACCAGCTCACCGCCTACTAGTACTGAAAAACTGTTTTTT
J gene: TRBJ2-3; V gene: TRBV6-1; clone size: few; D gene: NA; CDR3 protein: CASNGAYSSTDTQYF; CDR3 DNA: TGTGCCAGCAATGGCGCCTACAGTAGCACAGATACGCAGTATTTT
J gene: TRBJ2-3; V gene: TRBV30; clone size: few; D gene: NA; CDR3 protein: CAWSLRGTPRDTDTQYF; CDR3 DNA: TGTGCCTGGAGTTTAAGAGGGACCCCAAGGGACACAGATACGCAGTATTTT
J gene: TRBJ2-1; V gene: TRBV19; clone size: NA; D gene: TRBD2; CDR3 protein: CASSIGGGFHNEQFF; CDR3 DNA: TGTGCCAGTAGTATAGGCGGGGGATTCCACAATGAGCAGTTCTTC
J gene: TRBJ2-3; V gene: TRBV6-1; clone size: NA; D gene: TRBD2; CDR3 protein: CASSVSGGVTDTQYF; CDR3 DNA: TGTGCCAGCAGTGTTAGCGGGGGTGTCACAGATACGCAGTATTTT
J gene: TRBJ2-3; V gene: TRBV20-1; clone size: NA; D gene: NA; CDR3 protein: CSAREDTQYF; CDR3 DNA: TGCAGTGCTAGAGAGGATACGCAGTATTTT
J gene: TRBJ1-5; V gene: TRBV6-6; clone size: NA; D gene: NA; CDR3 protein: CASKGLLNQPQHF; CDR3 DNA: TGTGCCAGCAAGGGACTGCTCAATCAGCCCCAGCATTTT
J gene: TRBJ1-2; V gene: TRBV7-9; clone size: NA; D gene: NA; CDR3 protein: CASSLVFPRVGYTF; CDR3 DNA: TGTGCCAGCAGCTTAGTGTTTCCCCGGGTTGGCTACACCTTC
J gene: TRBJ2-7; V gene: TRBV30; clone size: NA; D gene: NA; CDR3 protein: CAWSGSGSGQYF; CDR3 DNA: TGTGCCTGGAGTGGAAGCGGATCAGGGCAGTACTTC
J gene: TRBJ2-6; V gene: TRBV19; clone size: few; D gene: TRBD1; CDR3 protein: CASSIRQGASGANVLTF; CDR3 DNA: TGTGCCAGTAGTATTCGACAGGGGGCTTCTGGGGCCAACGTCCTGACTTTC
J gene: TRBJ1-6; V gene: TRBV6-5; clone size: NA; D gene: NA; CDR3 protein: CASRDLVANSPLHF; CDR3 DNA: TGTGCCAGCAGGGACCTTGTTGCCAATTCACCCCTCCACTTT
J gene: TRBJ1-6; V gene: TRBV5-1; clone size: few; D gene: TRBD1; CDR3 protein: CASSLQGDGSPLHF; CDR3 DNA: TGCGCCAGCAGCTTACAGGGGGATGGATCACCCCTCCACTTT
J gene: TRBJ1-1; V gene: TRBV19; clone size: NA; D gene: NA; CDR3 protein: CASTNVRGDTEAFF; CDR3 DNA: TGTGCCAGTACCAATGTCCGGGGGGACACTGAAGCTTTCTTT
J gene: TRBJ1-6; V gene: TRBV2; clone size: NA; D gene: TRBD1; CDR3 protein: CASSAGTGVSSPLHF; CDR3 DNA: TGTGCCAGCAGTGCCGGGACAGGGGTCTCATCCCCCCTCCACTTT
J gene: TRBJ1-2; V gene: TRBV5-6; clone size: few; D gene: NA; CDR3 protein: CASSLWTGGGYGYTF; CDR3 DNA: TGTGCCAGCAGCTTGTGGACGGGGGGAGGCTATGGCTACACCTTC
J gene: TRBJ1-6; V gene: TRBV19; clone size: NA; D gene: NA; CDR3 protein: CASSIFGTNSPLHF; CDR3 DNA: TGTGCCAGTAGTATTTTCGGTACTAATTCACCCCTCCACTTT
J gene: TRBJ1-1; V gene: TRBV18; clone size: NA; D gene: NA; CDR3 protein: CASSTAGDTEAFF; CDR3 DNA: TGTGCCAGCTCAACCGCAGGGGACACTGAAGCTTTCTTT
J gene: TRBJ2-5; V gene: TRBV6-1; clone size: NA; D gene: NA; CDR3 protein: CASIRMVGGGGTQYF; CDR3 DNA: TGTGCCAGCATCCGGATGGTGGGTGGTGGGGGGACCCAGTACTTC
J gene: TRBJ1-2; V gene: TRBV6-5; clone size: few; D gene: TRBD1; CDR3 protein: CASSYDWGQGIGYTF; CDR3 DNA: TGTGCCAGCAGTTACGACTGGGGACAGGGAATAGGCTACACCTTC
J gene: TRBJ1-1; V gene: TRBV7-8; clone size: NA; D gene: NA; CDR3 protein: CASSLGEVNTEAFF; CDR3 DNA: TGTGCCAGCAGCTTAGGGGAGGTGAACACTGAAGCTTTCTTT
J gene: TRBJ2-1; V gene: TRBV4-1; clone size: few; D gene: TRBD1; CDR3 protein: CASSSDRGPYNEQFF; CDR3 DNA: TGCGCCAGCAGTTCCGACAGGGGTCCCTACAATGAGCAGTTCTTC
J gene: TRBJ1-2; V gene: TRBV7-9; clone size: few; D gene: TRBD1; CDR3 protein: CASSLGSGGHGYTF; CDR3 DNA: TGTGCCAGCAGCTTAGGTTCAGGGGGTCATGGCTACACCTTC
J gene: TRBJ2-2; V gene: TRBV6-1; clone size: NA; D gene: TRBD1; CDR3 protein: CASNRQGRNTGELFF; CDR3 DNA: TGTGCCAGCAATCGACAGGGCCGGAACACCGGGGAGCTGTTTTTT
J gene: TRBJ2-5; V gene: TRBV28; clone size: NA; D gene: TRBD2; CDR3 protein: CASSLWTSGGPEYQETQYF; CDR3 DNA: TGTGCCAGCAGTTTATGGACTAGCGGGGGGCCGGAGTACCAAGAGACCCAGTACTTC
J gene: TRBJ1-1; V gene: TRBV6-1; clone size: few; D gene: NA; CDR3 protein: CASSSQGKNTEAFF; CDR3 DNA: TGTGCCAGCAGTTCCCAAGGGAAGAACACTGAAGCTTTCTTT
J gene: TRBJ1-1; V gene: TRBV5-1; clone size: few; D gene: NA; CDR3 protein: CASSLAAGLNTEAFF; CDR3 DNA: TGCGCCAGCAGCTTGGCGGCAGGCCTGAACACTGAAGCTTTCTTT
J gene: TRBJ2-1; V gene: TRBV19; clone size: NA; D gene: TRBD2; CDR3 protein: CASSPLAGGNNEQFF; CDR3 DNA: TGTGCCAGTAGTCCTCTAGCGGGGGGGAACAATGAGCAGTTCTTC
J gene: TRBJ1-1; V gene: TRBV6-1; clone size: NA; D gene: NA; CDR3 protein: CASKLSNTEAFF; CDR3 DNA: TGTGCCAGCAAACTCTCGAACACTGAAGCTTTCTTT
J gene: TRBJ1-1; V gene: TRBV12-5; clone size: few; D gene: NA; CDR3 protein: CASGGVGGTEAFF; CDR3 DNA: TGTGCTAGTGGTGGGGTCGGAGGGACTGAAGCTTTCTTT
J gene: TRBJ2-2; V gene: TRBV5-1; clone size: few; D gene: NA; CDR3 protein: CASRGARGTGELFF; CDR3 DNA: TGCGCCAGCCGGGGGGCTAGAGGAACCGGGGAGCTGTTTTTT
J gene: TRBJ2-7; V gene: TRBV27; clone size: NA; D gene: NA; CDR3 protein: CASSPPLSYEQYF; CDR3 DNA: TGTGCCAGCAGTCCCCCCCTATCCTACGAGCAGTACTTC
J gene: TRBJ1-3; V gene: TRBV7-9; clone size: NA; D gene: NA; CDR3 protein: CASSPTPGDGNTIYF; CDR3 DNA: TGTGCCAGCAGCCCGACACCGGGGGATGGAAACACCATATATTTT
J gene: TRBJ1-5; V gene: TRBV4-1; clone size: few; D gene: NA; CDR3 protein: CASSHEENRNDQPQHF; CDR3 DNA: TGCGCCAGCAGCCACGAAGAGAACAGAAATGATCAGCCCCAGCATTTT